This T cell receptor beta chain was sequenced during a study of T cell responses to AZD1222 COVID-19 vaccine. Trimming took 4 bases from V and 0 from J, leaving 11 bases between them. The CDR3 has 15 residues. The germline V gene has CDR1 SGHNT and CDR2 YYREEE (reference sequence). This table comes from immunoSEQ multiplex PCR, and its TCRdb copy is limited to in-frame clones, with some not included. The sample lists some 100,000 clones, around 87% seen once, with roughly 4.4% in the top ten. J is TRBJ2-1 and V is TRBV5-4; D gene uncertain. The sequenced sample was peripheral blood, obtained 28 days after the second AZD1222 dose. The sequence was obtained from an adult who received the AZD1222 COVID-19 vaccine. The CDR3 bases are TGTGCCAGCAGCGATGGCGCAAGCTCCTACAATGAGCAGTTCTTC. This gives the protein CASSDGASSYNEQFF.